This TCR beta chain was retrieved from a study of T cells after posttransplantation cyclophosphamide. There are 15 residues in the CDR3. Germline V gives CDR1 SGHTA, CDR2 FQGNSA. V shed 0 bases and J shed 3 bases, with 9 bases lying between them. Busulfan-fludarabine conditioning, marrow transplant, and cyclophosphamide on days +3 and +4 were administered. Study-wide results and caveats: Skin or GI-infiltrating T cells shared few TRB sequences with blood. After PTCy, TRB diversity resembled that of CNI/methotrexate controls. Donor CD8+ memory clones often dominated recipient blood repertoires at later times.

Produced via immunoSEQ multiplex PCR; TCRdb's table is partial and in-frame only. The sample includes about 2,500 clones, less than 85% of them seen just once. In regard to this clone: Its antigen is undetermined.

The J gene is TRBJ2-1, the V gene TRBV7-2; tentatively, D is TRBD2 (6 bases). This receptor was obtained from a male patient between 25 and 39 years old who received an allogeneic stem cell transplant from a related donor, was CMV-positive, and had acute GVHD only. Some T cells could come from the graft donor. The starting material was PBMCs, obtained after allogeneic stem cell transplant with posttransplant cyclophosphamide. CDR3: CASSLAGGLYNEQFF. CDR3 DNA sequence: TGTGCCAGCAGCTTAGCGGGGGGTCTCTACAATGAGCAGTTCTTC.